This T cell receptor beta chain is from a study of blood T cell repertoires in COVID-19. Study summary: The origin of the acute and convalescent COVID-19 samples was the United States, Italy and Spain. Sources were T cells, B-cell-depleted T cells, or PBMCs; the material itself was cDNA or gDNA.

Per germline, CDR1 SGDLS and CDR2 YYNGEE. V lost 3 bases, J lost 1 base, and 2 bases stayed unmatched. This CDR3 is 15 amino acids long. Per the original data handling: The assay estimated nucleated cells by amplifying reference gene primers. Clones were sequenced by immunoSEQ multiplex PCR, and TCRdb holds only the in-frame ones, with some missing. V and J calls and clone size are those listed in that table; D and trimming were worked out from the DNA. The sample includes about 380,000 clones, 70% to 90% of them seen just once. This sequence joins TRBV9 and TRBJ2-2; 8 nucleotides align to TRBD2. The source of this sequence is a man aged 40-55 years with acute or convalescent COVID-19. Sequencing input: peripheral blood. The CDR3 region is CASSARGVNTGELFF. Here the CDR3 DNA reads TGTGCCAGCAGCGCGCGGGGGGTGAACACCGGGGAGCTGTTTTTT.